The 18 T cell receptor beta chains reported below all come from one sample, sequenced in a study of blood T cell repertoires in COVID-19. Method: immunoSEQ multiplex PCR; TCRdb's copy keeps in-frame clones and lacks some. The data hold roughly 190,000 clones, with about 86% observed a single time. The source material was peripheral blood. Every receptor here comes from a woman aged 60-70 years with COVID-19, enrolled during active disease.

In DNA, the CDR3 is TGTGCCAGCAGCTTAGGACGTAGCTCTGGGGAGACCCAGTACTTC. Encoded protein: CASSLGRSSGETQYF. The V and J genes are TRBV11-3 and TRBJ2-5; no reliable D call. The V gene lost 1 base and the J gene lost 5 bases, with 14 bases spanning the gap. The CDR3 loop spans 15 amino acids. The germline CDR1 and CDR2 sequences are SGHNT and YENEEA.

This chain links TRBV9 with TRBJ2-7; tentative D call: TRBD2 (7 bases). V lost 4 bases and J 3 bases, leaving 23 bases between the germline ends. This CDR3 spans 17 amino acids. Germline assignment: CDR1 SGDLS and CDR2 YYNGEE. The CDR3 loop reads CASSSQVGGPLGYEQYF. The CDR3, as DNA: TGTGCCAGCAGCTCCCAAGTGGGGGGGCCTTTGGGCTACGAGCAGTACTTC.

The rearrangement uses TRBV10-3 and TRBJ2-5; D is possibly TRBD2 (6 bases). Deletions cut 2 bases from V and 2 bases from J, with 15 bases between. CDR3 length: 16 residues. The germline V gene has CDR1 ENHRY and CDR2 SYGVKD. The CDR3: CAISEGARAGQETQYF. The CDR3 region has the DNA TGTGCCATCAGTGAGGGTGCCAGGGCGGGGCAAGAGACCCAGTACTTC.

This clone was seen once. This chain joins TRBV4-1 and TRBJ2-3; perhaps TRBD1 as D (6 bases). Germline lookup yields CDR1 MGHRA and CDR2 YSYEKL. Deletions cut 4 bases from V and 0 bases from J, with 14 bases between. The CDR3 spans 16 residues. The CDR3 DNA sequence: TGCGCCAGCAGCCGACTTTCAAGGGGGAGCACAGATACGCAGTATTTT. It encodes CASSRLSRGSTDTQYF.

Details on this clone: The same CDR3 arises from other DNA sequences in this sample as well. The V and J genes are TRBV28 and TRBJ1-1; the match to TRBD1 covers 7 bases. V gave up 3 bases and J gave up 1 base; unmatched junction bases: 5. CDR3 length: 15 residues. Germline CDR1 is MDHEN and CDR2 is SYDVKM. The CDR3 reads CASSFVWDRNTEAFF. CDR3 in DNA: TGTGCCAGCAGTTTCGTTTGGGACAGGAACACTGAAGCTTTCTTT.

This chain connects TRBV6-6 to TRBJ1-1; tentative D call: TRBD1 (6 bases). This CDR3 has 13 amino acids. Trimming shortened V by 3 bases and J by 7 bases, and 12 bases separated the two germline ends. Germline V gives CDR1 MNHNY, CDR2 SVGAGI (reference sequence). Here the CDR3 DNA reads TGTGCCAGCAGTTATCCACCGGACAGTGAAGCTTTCTTT. This codes for CASSYPPDSEAFF.

V gene TRBV24-1 combines with J gene TRBJ2-3; D uncertain. Germline V lookup: CDR1 KGHDR, CDR2 SFDVKD. The germline V and J ends were trimmed by 7 bases and 0 bases, with 13 bases remaining between them. The CDR3 runs 15 residues. CDR3 residues: CATSSDLYSTDTQYF. The CDR3 nucleotides read TGTGCCACCAGCTCCGACTTATACAGCACAGATACGCAGTATTTT.

J is TRBJ2-1 and V is TRBV9, with D possibly TRBD2 on 6 matching bases. The germline CDR1 and CDR2 sequences are SGDLS and YYNGEE. The V and J ends lost 7 bases and 8 bases respectively, with 13 bases between them. The CDR3 is 12 residues long. CDR3 region: CASSPGGYEQFF. CDR3 DNA: TGTGCCAGCTCCCCTGGGGGGTATGAGCAGTTCTTC.

The rearrangement uses TRBV28 and TRBJ1-5, with unresolved D. V shed 4 bases and J shed 1 base, with 14 bases lying between them. Per the germline V gene, CDR1 is MDHEN and CDR2 is SYDVKM. The CDR3 has 16 amino acids. The CDR3 protein is CASSSLRAASNQPQHF. CDR3 nucleotide sequence: TGTGCCAGCAGTTCCCTGCGGGCCGCAAGCAATCAGCCCCAGCATTTT.

The rearrangement links TRBV30 to TRBJ2-1, with D possibly TRBD1 on 6 matching bases. The germline V gene has CDR1 GTSNPN and CDR2 SVGIG (reference sequence). Trimming took off 1 base at V and 1 base at J, with 11 bases between the two ends. The CDR3 extends over 15 amino acids. CDR3 region: CAWSDWTESYNEQFF. As DNA, the CDR3 is TGTGCCTGGAGTGACTGGACAGAGTCCTACAATGAGCAGTTCTTC. The full variable domain, completed using reference TRBV30 and TRBJ2-1, is SQTIHQWPATLVQPVGSPLSLECTVEGTSNPNLYWYRQAAGRGLQLLFYSVGIGQISSEVPQNLSASRPQDRQFILSSKKLLLSDSGFYLCAWSDWTESYNEQFFGPGTRLTVL.

The V call is TRBV7-2, the J call TRBJ2-3; 12 bases match TRBD2. The CDR3 length is 16 residues. J was trimmed by 3 bases and V by 5 bases; bases with no gene match: 6. Germline CDR1 reads SGHTA; CDR2 reads FQGNSA. The CDR3 DNA is TGTGCCAGCAGCGCTCTACTAGCGGGAGGAACAGATACGCAGTATTTT. It is translated as CASSALLAGGTDTQYF.

The V and J genes are TRBV6-2 or TRBV6-3 and TRBJ2-5, with 10 bases fitting TRBD2. This CDR3 is built from 15 residues. After removal of 5 bases from V and 3 bases from J, the junction contained 6 bases not matched to a gene. The V gene's germline CDR1 is MNHEY and CDR2 SVGEGT. The CDR3 loop reads CASSGPGLAKETQYF. The CDR3 nucleotides are TGTGCCAGCAGTGGGCCGGGACTAGCGAAAGAGACCCAGTACTTC.

This chain joins TRBV5-5 and TRBJ2-6; D not certain. Trimming took 4 bases from V and 0 from J, leaving 8 bases between them. The CDR3 covers 15 residues. Germline-derived CDR1 and CDR2 are SGHKS and YYEKEE (reference sequence). The CDR3 loop reads CASSPASSGANVLTF. Here the CDR3 DNA reads TGTGCCAGCAGCCCAGCGTCCTCTGGGGCCAACGTCCTGACTTTC. The variable domain in full, with the rest retrieved from reference TRBV5-5 and TRBJ2-6, is DAGVTQSPTHLIKTRGQQVTLRCSPISGHKSVSWYQQVLGQGPQFIFQYYEKEERGRGNFPDRFSARQFPNYSSELNVNALLLGDSALYLCASSPASSGANVLTFGAGSRLTVL.

V gene TRBV4-3 combines with J gene TRBJ1-4; TRBD1 aligns across 8 bases. J lost 3 bases, V lost 4 bases, and 4 bases had no gene match. The germline gives CDR1 LGHNA, CDR2 YSLEER. The CDR3 is 15 amino acids. The CDR3 here is CASSLLDRANEKLFF. Written as DNA, the CDR3 is TGCGCCAGCAGCCTTTTGGACAGGGCTAATGAAAAACTGTTTTTT.

CDR3 DNA: TGTGCCAGCAGCTTAGGCGGGAGTAGCAATCAGCCCCAGCATTTT. As protein: CASSLGGSSNQPQHF. The genes are TRBV7-9 and TRBJ1-5; D uncertain. The CDR3 extends over 15 amino acids. Germline CDR1 is SEHNR and CDR2 is FQNEAQ (reference sequence). V was cut by 1 base and J by 0 bases, with 7 bases left in between.

V and J are TRBV3-1 (or the pseudogene TRBV3-2) and TRBJ2-5; TRBD2 aligns across 7 bases. The CDR3 runs to 16 residues. V lost 4 bases, J lost 5 bases, and 13 bases stayed unmatched. Germline V gives CDR1 LGHDT, CDR2 YNNKEL (reference sequence). CDR3 sequence reads: CASSPRVSGAGETQYF. Here the CDR3 DNA reads TGTGCCAGCAGCCCCCGTGTGTCGGGAGCGGGGGAGACCCAGTACTTC.

The V call is TRBV19, the J call TRBJ2-3; TRBD2 agrees at 8 bases. The V gene end was trimmed by 0 bases and the J gene end by 4 bases; junction bases not matched to a gene: 3. The CDR3 covers 15 residues. CDR1 is LNHDA and CDR2 is SQIVND in the germline V gene (reference sequence). The CDR3 sequence is CASSIEWREADTQYF. Here the CDR3 DNA reads TGTGCCAGTAGTATAGAGTGGCGGGAGGCAGATACGCAGTATTTT.

The CDR3 DNA follows: TGTGCCAGCTCACTAGTGGGCAGTCCTTACGAGCAGTACTTC. Amino acids: CASSLVGSPYEQYF. The V and J genes are TRBV18 and TRBJ2-7, with D uncertain. CDR1 is KGHSH, CDR2 LQKENI, per germline. CDR3 length equals 14 residues. V dropped 4 bases and J dropped 4 bases, with 14 bases sitting between them.